This T cell receptor (beta chain) was recorded in a study of blood T cell repertoires in COVID-19. This CDR3 region has 16 residues. V was pared by 3 bases and J by 4 bases, with 16 bases between. Germline-derived CDR1 and CDR2 are GTSNPN and SVGIG (reference sequence). Sequenced by immunoSEQ multiplex PCR; TCRdb stores in-frame clones only, minus some. Here the sample spans about 260,000 clones, 90% being singletons. V gene TRBV30 combines with J gene TRBJ1-6, with D perhaps TRBD1 (5 bases). This TCR derives from a middle-aged woman with acute or convalescent COVID-19. The sequenced material came from peripheral blood. The CDR3: CAWRPWGDLYNSPLHF. The CDR3 DNA reads as TGTGCCTGGAGACCGTGGGGGGACCTTTATAATTCACCCCTCCACTTT.